This TCR beta chain was sequenced during a study of CD8+ T cells in alopecia areata. Study information: At a dose of 5 to 10 mg twice daily, oral tofacitinib was given to treated patients. Severity scoring for treated patients was based on the percentage of affected scalp area.

General study findings and limits: Elevated clonality characterized lesional scalp relative to normal scalp, particularly in alopecia totalis/universalis. Having one nonresponder leaves uncertain how baseline CD8+ expansion relates to response.

This sample's treatment: oral pan-JAK inhibitor, 5-10 mg twice daily. RNA was isolated and reverse transcribed to cDNA, the sequencing template. Sequenced by immunoSEQ multiplex PCR; TCRdb stores in-frame clones only, minus some. Among 150,000 to 200,000 clones listed, 60% were seen once. About this clone itself: No antigen is known for it.

CDR1 and CDR2 from the germline V gene are SGHRS and YFSETQ. V shed 2 bases, J shed 6 bases, and the junction held 11 bases outside the gene matches. There are 17 residues in the CDR3. V is TRBV5-1 and J is TRBJ2-4; 10 bases fit TRBD2. Specimen: CD4+ T cells sorted from blood, collected at week 24, from a patient treated with tofacitinib. The origin of this receptor is a human donor with alopecia areata. Here the CDR3 reads CASSFRLAGAPGNIQYF. For the CDR3, the DNA is TGCGCCAGCAGCTTTCGCCTAGCGGGGGCTCCTGGAAACATTCAGTACTTC.